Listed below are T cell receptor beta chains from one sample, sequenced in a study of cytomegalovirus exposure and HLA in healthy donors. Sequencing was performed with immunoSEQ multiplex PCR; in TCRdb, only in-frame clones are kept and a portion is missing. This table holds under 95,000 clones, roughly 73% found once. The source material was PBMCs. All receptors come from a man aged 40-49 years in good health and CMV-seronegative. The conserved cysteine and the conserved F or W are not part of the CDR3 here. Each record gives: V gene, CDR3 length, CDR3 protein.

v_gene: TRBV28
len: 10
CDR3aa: ASSKEGHEQY

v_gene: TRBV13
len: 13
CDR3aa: ASSLTGLLTDTQY

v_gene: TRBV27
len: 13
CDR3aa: ASSSDRRNTGELF

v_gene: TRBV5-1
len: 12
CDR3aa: ASSLEPWGAEAF

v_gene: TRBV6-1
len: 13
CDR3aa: ASSEGVRGINGYT

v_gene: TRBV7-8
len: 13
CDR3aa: ASSLGGASGWEQY

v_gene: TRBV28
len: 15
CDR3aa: ASRSRLAGGPGETQY

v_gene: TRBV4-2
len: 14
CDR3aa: ASSQDPGGSGNTIY

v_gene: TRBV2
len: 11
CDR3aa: ASSERSGAGYT

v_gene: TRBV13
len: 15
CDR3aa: ASSYRAGGQGTGELF

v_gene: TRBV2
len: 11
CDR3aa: ACSPDTNTEAF

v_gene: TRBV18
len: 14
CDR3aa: ASSPPSGGGSGELF

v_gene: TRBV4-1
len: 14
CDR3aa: ASSPWRWESGEKLF

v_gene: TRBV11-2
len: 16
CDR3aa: ASSLVSFVRGRRTEAF

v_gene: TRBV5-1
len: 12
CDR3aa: ASSPDSLGEKLF

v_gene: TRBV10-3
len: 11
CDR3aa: AISESTGVGYT

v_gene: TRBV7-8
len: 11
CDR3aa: ASSPTGIQPQH

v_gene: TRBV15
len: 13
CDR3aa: ATSSGGRNSYEQY

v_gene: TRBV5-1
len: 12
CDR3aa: ASSQGSTGNTIY

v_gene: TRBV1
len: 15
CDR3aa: HSSHNLGLAGGREQF

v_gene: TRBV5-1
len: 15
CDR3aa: ASSLRPGQGVDTEAF

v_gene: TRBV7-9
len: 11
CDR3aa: ASSIQGYPEAF

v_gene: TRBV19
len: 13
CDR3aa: ASSIEGGITGELF

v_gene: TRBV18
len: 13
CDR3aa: ASSPQQGANEKLF

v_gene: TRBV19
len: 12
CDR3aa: ASSIGQPNYGYT

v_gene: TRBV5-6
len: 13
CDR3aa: ASSVQGQGGETQY

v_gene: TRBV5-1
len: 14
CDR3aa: ASRIQGSVNTGELF

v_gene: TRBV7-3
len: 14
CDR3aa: ASSLQPSDSTDTQY

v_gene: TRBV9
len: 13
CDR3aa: ASSVTGVSTDTQY

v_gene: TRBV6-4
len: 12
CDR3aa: ASSAGTGNSPLH

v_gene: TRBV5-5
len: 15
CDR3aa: ASSPRGTGGRNTEAF

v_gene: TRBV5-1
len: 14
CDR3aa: ASSLENSGGAHEQY

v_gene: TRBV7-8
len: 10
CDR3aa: ASSQGRNTQY

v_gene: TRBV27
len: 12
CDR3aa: ASSWASGRSEQY

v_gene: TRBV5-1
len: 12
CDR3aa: ASSQQTNTGELF

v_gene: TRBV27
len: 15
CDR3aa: ASRRSRTGGGDYGYT

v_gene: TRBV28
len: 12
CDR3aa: ASSRYRESIEQY

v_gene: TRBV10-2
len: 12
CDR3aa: ASEQGNSNQPQH

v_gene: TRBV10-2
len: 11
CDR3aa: ASIQSRNQPQH

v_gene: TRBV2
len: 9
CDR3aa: ASQQGQEAF

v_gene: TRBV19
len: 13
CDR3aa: ASNPQGKANYGYT

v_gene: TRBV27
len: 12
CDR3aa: ASSPSTGPYEQF

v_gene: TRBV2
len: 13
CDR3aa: ASRVDGGARQPQH

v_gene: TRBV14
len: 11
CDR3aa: ASSPRYTGELF

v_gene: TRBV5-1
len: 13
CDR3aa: ASSFSSGPSYEQY

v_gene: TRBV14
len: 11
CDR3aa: ASSLLYNEKLF

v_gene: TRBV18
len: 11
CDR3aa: ASSPGSDQPQH

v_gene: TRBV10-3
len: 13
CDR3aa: AISDGQGPNYGYT

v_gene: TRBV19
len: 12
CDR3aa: ASLGRYLNTEAF

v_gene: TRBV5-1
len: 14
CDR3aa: ASSWRTSGSGGELF